This T cell receptor beta chain was documented in a study of post-analysis software for immune sequencing data. The wider study: Progressive-relapsing, secondary progressive and relapsing-remitting multiple sclerosis were among the disease courses included. Overall study results and limits: Compared with controls, patients had more of about 5 TRBV segments, including TRBV5-6, TRBV5-1 and TRBV20-1. Controls' normalized Chao1 diversity significantly exceeded that of multiple sclerosis patients. Co-batched samples clustered tightly together by F measure.

On this clonotype: As yet, its antigen is unknown.

Germline CDR1 is LGHDT and CDR2 is YNNKEL (reference sequence). The CDR3 runs 16 residues. After removal of 2 bases from V and 11 bases from J, the junction contained 15 bases not matched to a gene. TCR beta libraries were prepared from cDNA with unique molecular identifiers. Roughly 500,000 cDNA molecules were obtained from approximately 0.91 to 9.4 million T cells. Using its own MiXCR run on the PCR reads, TCRdb lists one record per CDR3 protein. The sample yields 450,000 or so distinct CDR3 sequences, 45% seen once. V is TRBV3-1 and J is TRBJ2-1, with TRBD1 matching 7 bases. Sequences were obtained from blood. This TCR derives from a girl under 18 with multiple sclerosis. CDR3 loop: CASSQPGRGRANKQFF. CDR3 sequence (DNA): TGTGCCAGCAGCCAACCGGGAAGGGGGCGCGCGAATAAGCAGTTCTTC.